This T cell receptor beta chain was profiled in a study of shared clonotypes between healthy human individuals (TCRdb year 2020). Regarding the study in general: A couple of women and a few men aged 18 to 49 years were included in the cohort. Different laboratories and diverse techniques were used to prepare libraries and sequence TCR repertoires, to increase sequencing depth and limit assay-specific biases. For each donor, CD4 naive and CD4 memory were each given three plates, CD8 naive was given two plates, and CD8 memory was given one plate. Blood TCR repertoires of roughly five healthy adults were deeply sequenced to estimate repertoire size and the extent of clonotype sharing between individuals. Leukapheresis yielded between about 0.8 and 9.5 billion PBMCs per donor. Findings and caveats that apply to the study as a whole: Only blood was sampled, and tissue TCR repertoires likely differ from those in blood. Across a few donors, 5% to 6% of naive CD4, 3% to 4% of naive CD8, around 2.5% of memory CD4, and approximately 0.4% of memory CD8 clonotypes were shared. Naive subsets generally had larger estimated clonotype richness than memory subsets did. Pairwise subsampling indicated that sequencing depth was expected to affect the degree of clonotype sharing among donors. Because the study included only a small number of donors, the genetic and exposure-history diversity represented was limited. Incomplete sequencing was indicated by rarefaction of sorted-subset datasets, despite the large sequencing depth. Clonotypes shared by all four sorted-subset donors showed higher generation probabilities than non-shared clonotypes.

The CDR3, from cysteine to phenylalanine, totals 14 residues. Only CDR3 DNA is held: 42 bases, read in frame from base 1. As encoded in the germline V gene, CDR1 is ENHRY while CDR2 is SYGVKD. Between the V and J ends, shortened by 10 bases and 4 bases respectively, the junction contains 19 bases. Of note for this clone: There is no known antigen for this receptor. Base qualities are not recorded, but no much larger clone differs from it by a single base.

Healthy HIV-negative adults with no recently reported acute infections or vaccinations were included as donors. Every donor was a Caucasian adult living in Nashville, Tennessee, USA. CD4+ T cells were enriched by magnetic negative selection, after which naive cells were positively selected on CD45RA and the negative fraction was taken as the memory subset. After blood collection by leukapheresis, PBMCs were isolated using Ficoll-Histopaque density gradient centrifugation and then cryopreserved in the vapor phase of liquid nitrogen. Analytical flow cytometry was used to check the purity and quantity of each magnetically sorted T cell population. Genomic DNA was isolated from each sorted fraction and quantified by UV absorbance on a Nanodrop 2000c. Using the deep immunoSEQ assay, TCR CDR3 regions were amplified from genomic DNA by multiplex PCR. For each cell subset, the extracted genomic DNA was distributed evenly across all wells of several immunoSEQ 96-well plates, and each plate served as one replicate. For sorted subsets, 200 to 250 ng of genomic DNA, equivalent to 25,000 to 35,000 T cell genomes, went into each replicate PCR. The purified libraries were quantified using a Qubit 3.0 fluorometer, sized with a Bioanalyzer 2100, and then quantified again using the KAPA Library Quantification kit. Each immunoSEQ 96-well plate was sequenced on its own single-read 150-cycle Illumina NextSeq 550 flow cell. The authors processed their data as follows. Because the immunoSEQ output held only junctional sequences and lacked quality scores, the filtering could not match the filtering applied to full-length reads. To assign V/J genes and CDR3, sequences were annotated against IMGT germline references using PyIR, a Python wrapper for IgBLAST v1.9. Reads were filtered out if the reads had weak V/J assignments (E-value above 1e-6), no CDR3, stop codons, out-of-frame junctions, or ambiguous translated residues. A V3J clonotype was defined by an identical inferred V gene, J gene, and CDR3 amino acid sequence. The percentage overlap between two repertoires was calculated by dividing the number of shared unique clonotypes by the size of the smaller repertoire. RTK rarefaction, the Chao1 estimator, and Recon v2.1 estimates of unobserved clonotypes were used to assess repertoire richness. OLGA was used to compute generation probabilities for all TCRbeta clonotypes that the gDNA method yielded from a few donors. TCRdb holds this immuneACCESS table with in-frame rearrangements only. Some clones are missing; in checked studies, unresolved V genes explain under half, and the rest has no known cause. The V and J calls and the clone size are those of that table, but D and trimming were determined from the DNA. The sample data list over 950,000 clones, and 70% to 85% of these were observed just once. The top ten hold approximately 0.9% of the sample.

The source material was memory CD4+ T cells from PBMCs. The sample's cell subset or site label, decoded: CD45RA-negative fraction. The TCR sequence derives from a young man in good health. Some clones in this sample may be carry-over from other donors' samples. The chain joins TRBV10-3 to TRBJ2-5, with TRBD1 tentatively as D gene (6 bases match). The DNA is TGTGCCACACAACACCGGGACACAGGAGAGACCCAGTACTTC. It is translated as CATQHRDTGETQYF.